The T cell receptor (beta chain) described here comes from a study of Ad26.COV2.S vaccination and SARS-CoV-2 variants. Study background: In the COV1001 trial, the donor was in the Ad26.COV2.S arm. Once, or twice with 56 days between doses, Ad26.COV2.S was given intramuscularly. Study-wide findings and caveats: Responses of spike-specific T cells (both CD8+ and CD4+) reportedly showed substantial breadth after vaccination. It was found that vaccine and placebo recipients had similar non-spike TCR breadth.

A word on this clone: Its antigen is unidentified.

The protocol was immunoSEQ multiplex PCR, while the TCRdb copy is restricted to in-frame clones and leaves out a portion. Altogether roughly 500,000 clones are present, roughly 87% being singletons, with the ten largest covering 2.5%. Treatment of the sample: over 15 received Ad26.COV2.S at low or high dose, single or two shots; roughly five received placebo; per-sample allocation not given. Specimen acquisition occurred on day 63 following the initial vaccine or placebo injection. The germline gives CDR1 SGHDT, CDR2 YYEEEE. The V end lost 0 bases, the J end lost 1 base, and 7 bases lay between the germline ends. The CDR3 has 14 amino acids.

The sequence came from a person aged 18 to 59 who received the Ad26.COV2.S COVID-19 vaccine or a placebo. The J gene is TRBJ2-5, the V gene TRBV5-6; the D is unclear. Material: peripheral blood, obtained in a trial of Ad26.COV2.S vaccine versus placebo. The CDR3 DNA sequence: TGTGCCAGCAGCTTGGTTCGCGGCCAAGAGACCCAGTACTTC. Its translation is CASSLVRGQETQYF.